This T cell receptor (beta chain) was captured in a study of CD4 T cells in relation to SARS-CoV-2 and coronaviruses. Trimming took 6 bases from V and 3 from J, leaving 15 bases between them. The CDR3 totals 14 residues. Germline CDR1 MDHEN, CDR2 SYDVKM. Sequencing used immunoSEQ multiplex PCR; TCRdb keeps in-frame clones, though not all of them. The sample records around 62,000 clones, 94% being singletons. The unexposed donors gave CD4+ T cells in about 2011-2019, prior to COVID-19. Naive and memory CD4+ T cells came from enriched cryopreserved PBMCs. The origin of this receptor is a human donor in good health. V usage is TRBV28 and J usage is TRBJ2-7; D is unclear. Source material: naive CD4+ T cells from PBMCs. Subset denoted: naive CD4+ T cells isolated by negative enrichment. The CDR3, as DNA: TGTGCCAGCAGAGCGACTCCCCCCGGCTACGAGCAGTACTTC. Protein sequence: CASRATPPGYEQYF.